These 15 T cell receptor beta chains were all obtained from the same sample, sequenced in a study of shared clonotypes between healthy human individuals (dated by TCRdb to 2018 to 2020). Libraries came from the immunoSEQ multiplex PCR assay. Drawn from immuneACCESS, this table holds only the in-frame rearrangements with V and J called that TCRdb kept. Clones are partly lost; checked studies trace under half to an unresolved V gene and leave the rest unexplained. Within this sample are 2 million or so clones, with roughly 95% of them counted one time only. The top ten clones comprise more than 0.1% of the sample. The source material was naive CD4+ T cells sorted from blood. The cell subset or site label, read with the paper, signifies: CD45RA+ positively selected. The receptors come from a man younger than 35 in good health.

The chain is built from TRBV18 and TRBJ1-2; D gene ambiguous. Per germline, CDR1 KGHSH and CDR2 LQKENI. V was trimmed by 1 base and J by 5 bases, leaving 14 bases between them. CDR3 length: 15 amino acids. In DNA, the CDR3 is TGTGCCAGCTCACCACGTAACGGGGTGACTTATGGCTACACCTTC. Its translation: CASSPRNGVTYGYTF.

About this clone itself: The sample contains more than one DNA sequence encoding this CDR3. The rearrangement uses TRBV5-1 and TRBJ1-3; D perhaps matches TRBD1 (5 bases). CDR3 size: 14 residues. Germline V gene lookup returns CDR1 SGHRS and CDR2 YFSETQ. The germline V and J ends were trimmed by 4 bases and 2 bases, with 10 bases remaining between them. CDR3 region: CASSSGTAGNTIYF. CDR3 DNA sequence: TGCGCCAGCAGCAGCGGGACCGCTGGAAACACCATATATTTT.

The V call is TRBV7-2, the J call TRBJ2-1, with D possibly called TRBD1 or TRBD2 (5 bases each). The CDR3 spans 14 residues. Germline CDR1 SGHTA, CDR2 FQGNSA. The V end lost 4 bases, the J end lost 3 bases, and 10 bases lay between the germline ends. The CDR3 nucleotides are TGTGCCAGCAGCTCCTGGGGGAGCTACAATGAGCAGTTCTTC. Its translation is CASSSWGSYNEQFF. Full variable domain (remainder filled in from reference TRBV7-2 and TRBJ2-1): GAGVSQSPSNKVTEKGKDVELRCDPISGHTALYWYRQSLGQGLEFLIYFQGNSAPDKSGLPSDRFSAERTGGSVSTLTIQRTQQEDSAVYLCASSSWGSYNEQFFGPGTRLTVL.

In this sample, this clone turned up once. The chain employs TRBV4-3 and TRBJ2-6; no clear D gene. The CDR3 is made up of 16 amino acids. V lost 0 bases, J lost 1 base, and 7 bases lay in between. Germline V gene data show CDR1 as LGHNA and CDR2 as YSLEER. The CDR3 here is CASSQDGFSGANVLTF. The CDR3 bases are TGCGCCAGCAGCCAAGATGGTTTTTCTGGGGCCAACGTCCTGACTTTC.

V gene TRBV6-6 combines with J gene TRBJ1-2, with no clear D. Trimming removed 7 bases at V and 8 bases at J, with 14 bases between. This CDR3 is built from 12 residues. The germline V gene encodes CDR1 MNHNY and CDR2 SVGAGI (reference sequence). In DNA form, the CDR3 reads TGTGCCAGCAATACGGACCCGAAGGGCTACACCTTC. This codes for CASNTDPKGYTF.

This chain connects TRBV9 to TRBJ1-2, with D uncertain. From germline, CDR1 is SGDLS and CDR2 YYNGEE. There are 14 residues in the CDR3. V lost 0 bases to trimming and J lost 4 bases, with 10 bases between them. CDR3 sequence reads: CASSVEEVGYGYTF. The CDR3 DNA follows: TGTGCCAGCAGCGTAGAGGAGGTTGGCTATGGCTACACCTTC.

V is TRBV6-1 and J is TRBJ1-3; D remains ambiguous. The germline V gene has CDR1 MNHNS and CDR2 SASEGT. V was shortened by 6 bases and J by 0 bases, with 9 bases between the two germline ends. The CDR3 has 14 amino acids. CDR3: CASSVDDSGNTIYF. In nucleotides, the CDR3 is TGTGCCAGCAGCGTTGACGACTCTGGAAACACCATATATTTT.

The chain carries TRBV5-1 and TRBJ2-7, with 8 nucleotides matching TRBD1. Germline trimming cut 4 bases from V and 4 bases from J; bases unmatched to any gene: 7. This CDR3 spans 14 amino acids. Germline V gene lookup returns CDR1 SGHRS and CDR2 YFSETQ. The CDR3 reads CASSTDRVGYEQYF. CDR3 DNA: TGCGCCAGCAGCACGGACAGGGTAGGGTACGAGCAGTACTTC.

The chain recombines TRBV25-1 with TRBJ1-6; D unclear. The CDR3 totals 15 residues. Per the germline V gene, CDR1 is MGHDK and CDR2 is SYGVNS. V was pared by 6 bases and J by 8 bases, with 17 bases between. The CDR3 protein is CASSRLRERDSPLHF. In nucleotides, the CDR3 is TGTGCCAGCAGCAGACTGAGGGAGAGAGATTCACCCCTCCACTTT.

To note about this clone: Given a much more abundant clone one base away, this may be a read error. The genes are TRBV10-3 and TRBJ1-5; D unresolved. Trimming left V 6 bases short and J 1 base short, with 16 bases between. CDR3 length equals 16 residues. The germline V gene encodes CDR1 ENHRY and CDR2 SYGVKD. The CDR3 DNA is TGTGCCATCAGCCCAAATCCGCCTGAGAGCAATCAGCCCCAGCATTTT. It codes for CAISPNPPESNQPQHF.

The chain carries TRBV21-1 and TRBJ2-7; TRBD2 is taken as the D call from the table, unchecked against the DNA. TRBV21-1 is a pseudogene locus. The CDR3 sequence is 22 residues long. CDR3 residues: CASSKEFKDPSLAGQGPYEQYF. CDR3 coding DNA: TGTGCCAGCAGCAAAGAATTTAAGGACCCAAGCTTAGCGGGCCAGGGACCCTACGAGCAGTACTTC.

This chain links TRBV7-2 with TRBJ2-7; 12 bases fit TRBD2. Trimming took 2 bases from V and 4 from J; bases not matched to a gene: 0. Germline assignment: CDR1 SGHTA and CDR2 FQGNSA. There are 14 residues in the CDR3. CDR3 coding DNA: TGTGCCAGCAGCTTAACTAGCGGGAGGTACGAGCAGTACTTC. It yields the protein CASSLTSGRYEQYF.

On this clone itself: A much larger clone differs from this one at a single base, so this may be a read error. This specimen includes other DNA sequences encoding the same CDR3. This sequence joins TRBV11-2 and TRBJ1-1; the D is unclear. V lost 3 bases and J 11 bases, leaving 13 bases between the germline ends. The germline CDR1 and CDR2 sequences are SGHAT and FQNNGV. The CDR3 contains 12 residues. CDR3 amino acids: CASSFPGTGAFF. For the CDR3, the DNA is TGTGCCAGCAGCTTCCCGGGAACGGGGGCTTTCTTT.

The chain's CDR3 is CASSPWRVYGYTF. The CDR3 nucleotides are TGTGCCAGCAGCCCTTGGAGAGTCTATGGCTACACCTTC. The chain is built from TRBV7-2 and TRBJ1-2; unclear D gene. Looked up from germline, CDR1 is SGHTA and CDR2 is FQGNSA. Trimming stripped 5 bases from V and 4 bases from J, with 11 bases between. CDR3 length equals 13 residues.

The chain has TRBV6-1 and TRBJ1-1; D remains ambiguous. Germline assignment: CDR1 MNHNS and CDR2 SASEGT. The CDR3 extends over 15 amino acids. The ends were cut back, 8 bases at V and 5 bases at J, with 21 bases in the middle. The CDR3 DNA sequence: TGTGCCAGCCTAGGCGACATCTCCCGATGGACTGAAGCTTTCTTT. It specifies CASLGDISRWTEAFF.